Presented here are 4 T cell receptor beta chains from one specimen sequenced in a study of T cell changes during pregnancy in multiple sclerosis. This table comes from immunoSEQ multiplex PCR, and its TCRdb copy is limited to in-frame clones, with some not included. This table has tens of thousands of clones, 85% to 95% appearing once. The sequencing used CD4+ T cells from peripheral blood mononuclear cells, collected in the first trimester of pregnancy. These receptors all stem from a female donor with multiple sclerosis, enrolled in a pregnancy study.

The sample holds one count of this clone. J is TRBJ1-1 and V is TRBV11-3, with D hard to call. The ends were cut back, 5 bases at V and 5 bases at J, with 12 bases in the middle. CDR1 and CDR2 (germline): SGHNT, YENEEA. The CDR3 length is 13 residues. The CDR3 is CASSDGRWTEAFF. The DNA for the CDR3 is TGTGCCAGCAGCGACGGGAGGTGGACTGAAGCTTTCTTT.

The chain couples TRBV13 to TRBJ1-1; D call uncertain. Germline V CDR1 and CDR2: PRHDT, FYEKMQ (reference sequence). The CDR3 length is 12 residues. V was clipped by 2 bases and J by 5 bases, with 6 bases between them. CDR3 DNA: TGTGCCAGCAGCTTATTTCGGACTGAAGCTTTCTTT. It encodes CASSLFRTEAFF.

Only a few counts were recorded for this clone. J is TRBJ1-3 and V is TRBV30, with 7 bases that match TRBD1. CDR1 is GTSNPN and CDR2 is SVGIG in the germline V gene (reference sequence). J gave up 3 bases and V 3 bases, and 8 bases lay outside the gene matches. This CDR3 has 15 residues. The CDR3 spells CAWSRQGARGNTIYF. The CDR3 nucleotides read TGTGCCTGGAGCCGACAGGGCGCGCGTGGAAACACCATATATTTT.

The CDR3 here is CASSGMEQGSGELFF. The CDR3 DNA follows: TGTGCCAGCAGTGGGATGGAACAGGGGTCCGGGGAGCTGTTTTTT. V gene TRBV2 combines with J gene TRBJ2-2, with 7 nucleotides matching TRBD1. Germline CDR1 SNHLY, CDR2 FYNNEI. This CDR3 comprises 15 residues. V lost 4 bases and J lost 6; bases outside the gene matches: 8.